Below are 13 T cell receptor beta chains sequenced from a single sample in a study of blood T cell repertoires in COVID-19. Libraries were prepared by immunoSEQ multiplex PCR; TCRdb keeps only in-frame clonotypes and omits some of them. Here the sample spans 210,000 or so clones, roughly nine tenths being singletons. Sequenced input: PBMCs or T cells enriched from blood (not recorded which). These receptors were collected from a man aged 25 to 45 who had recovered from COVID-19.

The CDR3 sequence: CASSSDRGGNQPQHF. CDR3 in DNA: TGTGCCAGCAGCTCGGACAGGGGAGGCAATCAGCCCCAGCATTTT. The chain has TRBV5-4 and TRBJ1-5; TRBD1 agrees at 9 bases. The CDR3 is made up of 15 amino acids. Losses at the gene ends were 3 bases for V and 2 bases for J; bases not matched to a gene: 3. Germline loops: CDR1 SGHNT, CDR2 YYREEE (reference sequence).

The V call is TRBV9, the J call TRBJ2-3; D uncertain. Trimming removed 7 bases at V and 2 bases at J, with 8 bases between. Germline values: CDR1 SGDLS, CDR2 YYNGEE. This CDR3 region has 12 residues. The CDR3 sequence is CASAVNTDTQYF. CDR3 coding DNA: TGTGCCAGCGCGGTCAACACAGATACGCAGTATTTT.

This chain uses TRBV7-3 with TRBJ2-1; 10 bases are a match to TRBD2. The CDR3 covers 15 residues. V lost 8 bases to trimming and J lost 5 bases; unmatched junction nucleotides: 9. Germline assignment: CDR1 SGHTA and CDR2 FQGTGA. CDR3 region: CASRGSGGPNNEQFF. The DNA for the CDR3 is TGTGCCAGCCGCGGTAGCGGGGGGCCGAACAATGAGCAGTTCTTC.

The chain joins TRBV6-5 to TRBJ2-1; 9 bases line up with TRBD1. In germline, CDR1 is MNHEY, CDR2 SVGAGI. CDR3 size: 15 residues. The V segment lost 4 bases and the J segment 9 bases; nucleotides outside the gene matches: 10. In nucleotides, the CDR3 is TGTGCCAGCAGTTCCGCCGGACAGGGGACCGGTGAGCAGTTCTTC. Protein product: CASSSAGQGTGEQFF.

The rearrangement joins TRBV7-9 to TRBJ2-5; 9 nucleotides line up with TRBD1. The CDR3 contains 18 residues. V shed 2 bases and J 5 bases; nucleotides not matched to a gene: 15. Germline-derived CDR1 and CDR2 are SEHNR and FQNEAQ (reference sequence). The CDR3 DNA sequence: TGTGCCAGCAGCTTAAGATTGACAGGGGGGCTAAGAGGGGAGACCCAGTACTTC. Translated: CASSLRLTGGLRGETQYF. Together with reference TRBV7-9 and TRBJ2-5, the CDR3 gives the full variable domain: DTGVSQNPRHKITKRGQNVTFRCDPISEHNRLYWYRQTLGQGPEFLTYFQNEAQLEKSRLLSDRFSAERPKGSFSTLEIQRTEQGDSAMYLCASSLRLTGGLRGETQYFGPGTRLLVL.

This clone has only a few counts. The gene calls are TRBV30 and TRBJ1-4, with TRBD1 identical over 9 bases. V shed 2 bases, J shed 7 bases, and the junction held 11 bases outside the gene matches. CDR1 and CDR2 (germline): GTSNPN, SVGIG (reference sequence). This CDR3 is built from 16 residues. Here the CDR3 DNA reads TGTGCCTGGAGTCCAAGGGACAGGGCCTGGAGTGAAAAACTGTTTTTT. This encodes CAWSPRDRAWSEKLFF.

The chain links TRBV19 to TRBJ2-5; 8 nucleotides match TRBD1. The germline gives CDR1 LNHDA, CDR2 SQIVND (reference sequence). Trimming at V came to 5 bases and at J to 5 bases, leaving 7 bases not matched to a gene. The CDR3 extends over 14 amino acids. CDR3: CASSEPQGVETQYF. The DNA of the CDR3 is TGTGCCAGTAGTGAACCACAGGGGGTGGAGACCCAGTACTTC.

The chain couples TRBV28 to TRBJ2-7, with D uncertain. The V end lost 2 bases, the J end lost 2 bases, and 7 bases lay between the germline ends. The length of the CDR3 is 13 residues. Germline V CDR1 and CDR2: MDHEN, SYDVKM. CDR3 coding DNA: TGTGCCAGCAGTTTAGTACTTACCTACGAGCAGTACTTC. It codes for CASSLVLTYEQYF.

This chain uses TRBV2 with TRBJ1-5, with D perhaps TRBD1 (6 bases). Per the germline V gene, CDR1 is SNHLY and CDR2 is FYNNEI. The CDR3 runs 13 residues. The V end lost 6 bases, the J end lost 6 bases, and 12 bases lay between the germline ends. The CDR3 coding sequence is TGTGCCAGCAGCCGGGACAATGTTCAGCCCCAGCATTTT. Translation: CASSRDNVQPQHF.

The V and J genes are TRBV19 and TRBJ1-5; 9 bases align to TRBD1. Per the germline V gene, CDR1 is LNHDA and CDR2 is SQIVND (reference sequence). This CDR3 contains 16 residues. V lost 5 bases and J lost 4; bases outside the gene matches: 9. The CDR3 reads CASSPWGQGTNQPQHF. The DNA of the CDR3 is TGTGCCAGTAGTCCCTGGGGACAGGGAACTAATCAGCCCCAGCATTTT.

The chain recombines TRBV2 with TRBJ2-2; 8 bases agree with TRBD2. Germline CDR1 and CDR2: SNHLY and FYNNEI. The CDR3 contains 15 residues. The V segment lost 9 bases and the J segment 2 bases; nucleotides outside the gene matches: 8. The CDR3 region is CARPTGTSNTGELFF. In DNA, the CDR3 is TGTGCCAGGCCCACCGGGACTAGTAACACCGGGGAGCTGTTTTTT.

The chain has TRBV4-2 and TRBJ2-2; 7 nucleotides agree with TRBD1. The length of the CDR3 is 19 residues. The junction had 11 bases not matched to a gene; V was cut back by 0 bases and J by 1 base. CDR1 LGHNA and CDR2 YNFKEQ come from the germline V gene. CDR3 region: CASSQDRDRVGKNTGELFF. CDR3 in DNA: TGTGCCAGCAGCCAAGATCGAGACAGGGTTGGAAAGAACACCGGGGAGCTGTTTTTT.

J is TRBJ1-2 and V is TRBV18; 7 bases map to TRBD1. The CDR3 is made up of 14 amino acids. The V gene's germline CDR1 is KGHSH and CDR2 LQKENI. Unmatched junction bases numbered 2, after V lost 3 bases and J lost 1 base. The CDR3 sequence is CASSPDRVNYGYTF. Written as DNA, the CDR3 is TGTGCCAGCTCACCCGACAGGGTTAACTATGGCTACACCTTC.